This entry concerns a single T cell receptor beta chain. CDR1 and CDR2 (germline): SEHNR, FQNEAQ (reference sequence). The ends were cut back, 4 bases at V and 2 bases at J, with 14 bases in the middle. The CDR3 runs 15 residues. In the source study's methods: Scientists estimated how many nucleated cells there were by amplifying reference gene primers. The assay was immunoSEQ multiplex PCR, and TCRdb's table has in-frame clones only and misses some. That table supplies the V and J calls and clone size; D and trimming were determined from the DNA. Of more than 85,000 clones in the sample, about 80% were seen once. The data were obtained in a study of blood T cell repertoires in COVID-19. As for the study in general: Samples representing acute and convalescent COVID-19 were sourced from the United States, Italy and Spain. PBMCs, B-cell-depleted T cells, or T cells provided the cDNA or gDNA that made up the material.

Sequenced material: peripheral blood. V and J are TRBV7-9 and TRBJ1-1, with D perhaps matching TRBD1 (6 bases). This receptor was taken from a woman of 80 years or more with active or convalescent COVID-19. The CDR3 nucleotides are TGTGCCAGCAGCTGGGTAGGGGGGGCAAACACTGAAGCTTTCTTT. This translates into CASSWVGGANTEAFF.